The 5 T cell receptor beta chains reported below all come from one sample, sequenced in a study of blood T cells in healthy people across ages. PCR was performed a second time for about 7 to 12 cycles using a sample-barcoded 5' primer and a J-beta primer mix. MiXCR was run by TCRdb on the 5' RACE reads, yielding one entry per CDR3 protein. The data hold 1,500,000 or so distinct CDR3 sequences, with less than 45% observed a single time. The sample taken for sequencing was blood. Receptors originate from a woman aged 18-29 years in good health.

The sample holds one count of this clonotype. Relative to the germline gene, one junction end is altered; a read error may explain this. This rearrangement joins TRBV6-2 or TRBV6-3 to TRBJ1-2; D may be TRBD1 (6 bases). Germline lookup yields CDR1 MNHEY and CDR2 SVGEGT. This CDR3 comprises 15 residues. Written as DNA, the CDR3 is TGTGCCGGCAGTTACGGGGGCAGGCGTGTGTATGGCTACACCTTC. Amino acid sequence: CAGSYGGRRVYGYTF.

This clonotype was counted once. One end of the junction fails to match germline, which may point to a read error. The V call is TRBV10-3, the J call TRBJ2-1; D is unclear. Germline V gene lookup returns CDR1 ENHRY and CDR2 SYGVKD. The CDR3 loop spans 14 amino acids. CDR3 loop: CAISTAQPYKEQFF. The CDR3, as DNA: TGTGCCATCTCCACGGCTCAGCCCTACAAGGAGCAGTTCTTC.

This clonotype was detected a few times. The chain joins TRBV5-1 to TRBJ2-5, with unresolved D. The DNA end favors TRBJ2-7, so the J call may be wrong. Per germline, CDR1 SGHRS and CDR2 YFSETQ. CDR3 length: 14 residues. The CDR3: CASSLGLNTYEQYF. CDR3 nucleotide sequence: TGCGCCAGCAGCTTGGGGCTTAATACCTACGAGCAGTACTTC.

CDR3 amino acids: CASSSPSRERTDTQYF. DNA of the CDR3: TGTGCCAGCAGTTCCCCCTCTCGGGAGCGCACAGATACGCAGTATTTT. V and J are TRBV28 and TRBJ2-3, with D perhaps matching TRBD2 (6 bases). Per germline, CDR1 MDHEN and CDR2 SYDVKM. CDR3 length: 16 amino acids. V lost 4 bases, J lost 1 base, and 15 bases lay in between.

The chain uses TRBV5-1 and TRBJ2-3, with D perhaps matching TRBD2 (5 bases). Germline V lookup: CDR1 SGHRS, CDR2 YFSETQ. This CDR3 is 12 amino acids long. V lost 4 bases to trimming and J lost 6 bases, with 9 bases between them. The CDR3 nucleotides read TGCGCCAGCAGCGCGGGTGGGGATACGCAGTATTTT. This codes for CASSAGGDTQYF. Complete variable domain (other parts from reference TRBV5-1 and TRBJ2-3): KAGVTQTPRYLIKTRGQQVTLSCSPISGHRSVSWYQQTPGQGLQFLFEYFSETQRNKGNFPGRFSGRQFSNSRSEMNVSTLELGDSALYLCASSAGGDTQYFGPGTRLTVL.